The entry below describes one T cell receptor beta chain. Its target is not known. Described treatment: randomized to nivolumab then ipilimumab (arm A) or the reverse (arm B). The record originates from a study of sequential checkpoint blockade in melanoma. Study overall: DNA from 91 pretreatment tumor samples underwent TCRβ immunosequencing. Broader study findings: For nivolumab-first patients, baseline tumor clonality was associated with response.

The V gene's germline CDR1 is LNHDA and CDR2 SQIVND (reference sequence). Trimming took off 6 bases at V and 5 bases at J, with 11 bases between the two ends. The CDR3 loop spans 13 amino acids. Assay: immunoSEQ multiplex PCR; the TCRdb copy retains only in-frame clones and omits some. This sample has roughly 36,000 clones, with 30% to 40% found just once. This TCR derives from a human donor with melanoma. The gene calls are TRBV19 and TRBJ2-1; D possibly corresponds to TRBD1 (6 bases). The sample was tumor tissue (inferred from file names), taken from a patient given nivolumab and ipilimumab in sequence. CDR3 protein: CASRRQGNNEQFF. CDR3 bases: TGTGCCAGTAGGAGGCAGGGGAACAATGAGCAGTTCTTC.